This entry lists 5 T cell receptor beta chains sequenced from one sample in a study of vaccination and CD4 T cells after COVID-19. Their cognate antigens are unknown. With the Oncomine TCR Beta short-read assay, DNA from cultured CD4+ T cells was sequenced. Each CDR3 protein is one row after TCRdb ran MiXCR on the PCR reads. The sample carries about 17,000 distinct CDR3 sequences, 60% to 75% recorded once. Treatment in this sample: approximately nine-day PBMC culture with coronavirus spike peptide pools or control peptides (ViraFEST assay). Sequenced sample: CD4+ T cells from blood, cultured in vitro. The source of these receptors is a human donor who had recovered from COVID-19.

This clonotype has only a few counts. This rearrangement joins TRBV20-1 to TRBJ2-5; TRBD2 matches 9 bases. The ends lost 2 bases at V and 5 bases at J; junction bases unmatched: 3. Germline V CDR1 and CDR2: DFQATT, SNEGSKA (reference sequence). The CDR3 has 13 residues. CDR3: CSARLAGKETQYF. CDR3 coding DNA: TGCAGTGCTAGACTAGCGGGAAAGGAGACCCAGTACTTC.

The chain is built from TRBV29-1 and TRBJ2-4; a possible D gene is TRBD2 (7 bases). V lost 7 bases and J 7 bases, leaving 20 bases between the germline ends. Germline CDR1 is SQVTM and CDR2 is ANQGSEA. This CDR3 comprises 14 residues. CDR3 region: CSGTEGGARNIQYF. The CDR3 DNA reads as TGCAGCGGGACAGAGGGAGGGGCGCGGAACATTCAGTACTTC. Supplemented by reference TRBV29-1 and TRBJ2-4, the full variable domain reads SAVISQKPSRDICQRGTSLTIQCQVDSQVTMMFWYRQQPGQSLTLIATANQGSEATYESGFVIDKFPISRPNLTFSTLTVSNMSPEDSSIYLCSGTEGGARNIQYFGAGTRLSVL.

The chain combines TRBV10-3 with TRBJ1-2; the D is unclear. V was shortened by 4 bases and J by 4 bases, with 13 bases between the two germline ends. The germline gives CDR1 ENHRY, CDR2 SYGVKD. The CDR3 totals 14 residues. For the CDR3, the DNA is TGTGCCATCAGTGTCTCCACGACGGTCTATGGCTACACCTTC. Its translation is CAISVSTTVYGYTF.

The chain couples TRBV2 to TRBJ2-7, with TRBD1 identical over 7 bases. CDR1 is SNHLY and CDR2 is FYNNEI in the germline V gene. Trimming took 7 bases from V and 3 from J; bases not matched to a gene: 6. The CDR3 totals 13 residues. The CDR3 bases are TGTGCCAGCAACCTAGGGGGCTTCTACGAGCAGTACTTC. Protein: CASNLGGFYEQYF.

The rearrangement joins TRBV20-1 to TRBJ2-7; no reliable D call. The CDR3 is 13 amino acids. Trimming took off 1 base at V and 6 bases at J, with 13 bases between the two ends. In germline, CDR1 is DFQATT, CDR2 SNEGSKA (reference sequence). CDR3 nucleotides: TGCAGTGCTAGAGGAGTTGGTCGTGCCGAGCAGTACTTC. It is translated as CSARGVGRAEQYF.